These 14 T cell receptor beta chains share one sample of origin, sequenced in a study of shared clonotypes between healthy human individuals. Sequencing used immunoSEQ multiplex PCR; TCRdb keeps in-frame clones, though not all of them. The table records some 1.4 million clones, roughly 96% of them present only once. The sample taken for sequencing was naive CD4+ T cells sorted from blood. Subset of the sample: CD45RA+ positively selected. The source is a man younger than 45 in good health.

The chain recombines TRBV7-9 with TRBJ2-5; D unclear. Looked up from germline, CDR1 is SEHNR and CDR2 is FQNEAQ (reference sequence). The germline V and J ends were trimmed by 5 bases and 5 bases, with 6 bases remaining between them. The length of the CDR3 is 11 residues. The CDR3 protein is CASSITETQYF. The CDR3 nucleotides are TGTGCCAGCAGCATCACGGAGACCCAGTACTTC.

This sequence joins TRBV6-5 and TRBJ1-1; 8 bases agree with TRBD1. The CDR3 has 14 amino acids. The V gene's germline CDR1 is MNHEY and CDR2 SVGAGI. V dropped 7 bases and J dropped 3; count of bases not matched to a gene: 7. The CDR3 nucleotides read TGTGCCAGCAACCGACAGGGGTGGGACACTGAAGCTTTCTTT. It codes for CASNRQGWDTEAFF.

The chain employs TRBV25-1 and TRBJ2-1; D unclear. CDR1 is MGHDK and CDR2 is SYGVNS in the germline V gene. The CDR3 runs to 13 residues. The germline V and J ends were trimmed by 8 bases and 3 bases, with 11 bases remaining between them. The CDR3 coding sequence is TGTGCCAGCTCCCCTAGAATCTACAATGAGCAGTTCTTC. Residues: CASSPRIYNEQFF.

DNA for the CDR3: TGCGCCAGCAGCCAAGCGGGCGCCCTTAGCAATGAGCAGTTCTTC. Translating gives CASSQAGALSNEQFF. The J gene is TRBJ2-1, the V gene TRBV5-1, with D maybe TRBD2 (6 bases). Germline CDR1 reads SGHRS; CDR2 reads YFSETQ. This CDR3 is 15 amino acids long. The V end lost 4 bases, the J end lost 6 bases, and 17 bases lay between the germline ends.

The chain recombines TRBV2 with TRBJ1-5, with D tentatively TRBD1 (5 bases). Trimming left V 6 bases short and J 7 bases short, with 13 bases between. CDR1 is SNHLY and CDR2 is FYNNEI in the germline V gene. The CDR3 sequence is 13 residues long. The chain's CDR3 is CASRSGLRQPQHF. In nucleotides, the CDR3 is TGTGCCAGCAGATCAGGGCTTAGGCAGCCCCAGCATTTT. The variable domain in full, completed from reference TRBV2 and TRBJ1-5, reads EPEVTQTPSHQVTQMGQEVILRCVPISNHLYFYWYRQILGQKVEFLVSFYNNEISEKSEIFDDQFSVERPDGSNFTLKIRSTKLEDSAMYFCASRSGLRQPQHFGDGTRLSIL.

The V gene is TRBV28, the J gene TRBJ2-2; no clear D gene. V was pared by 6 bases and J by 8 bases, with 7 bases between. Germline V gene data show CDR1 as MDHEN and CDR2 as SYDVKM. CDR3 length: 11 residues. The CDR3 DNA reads TGTGCCAGCAGGGGCATAGGGGAGCTGTTTTTT. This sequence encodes CASRGIGELFF.

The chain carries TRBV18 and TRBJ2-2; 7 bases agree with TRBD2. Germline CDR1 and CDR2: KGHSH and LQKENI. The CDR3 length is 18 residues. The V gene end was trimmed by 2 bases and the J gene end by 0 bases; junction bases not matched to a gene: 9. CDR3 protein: CASSPLGLRAANTGELFF. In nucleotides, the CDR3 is TGTGCCAGCTCACCATTGGGACTACGGGCCGCGAACACCGGGGAGCTGTTTTTT.

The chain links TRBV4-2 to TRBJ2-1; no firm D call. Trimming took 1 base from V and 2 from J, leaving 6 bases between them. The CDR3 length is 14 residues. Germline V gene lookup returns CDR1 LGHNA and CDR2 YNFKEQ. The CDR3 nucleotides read TGTGCCAGCAGCCAAGTATCCACCTACAATGAGCAGTTCTTC. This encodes CASSQVSTYNEQFF.

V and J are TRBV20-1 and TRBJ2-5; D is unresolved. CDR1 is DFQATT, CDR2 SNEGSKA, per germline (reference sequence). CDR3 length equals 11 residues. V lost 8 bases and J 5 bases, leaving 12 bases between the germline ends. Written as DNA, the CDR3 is TGCAGTCTTCGGGTGGGTGAGACCCAGTACTTC. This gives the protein CSLRVGETQYF.

The CDR3 is CASSVQQGWNNEQFF. As DNA, the CDR3 is TGTGCCAGCAGCGTACAGCAGGGATGGAACAATGAGCAGTTCTTC. V is TRBV9 and J is TRBJ2-1; tentatively, D is TRBD1 (5 bases). Germline-derived CDR1 and CDR2 are SGDLS and YYNGEE. The germline V and J ends were trimmed by 1 base and 5 bases, with 13 bases remaining between them. The CDR3 is 15 amino acids. Together with reference TRBV9 and TRBJ2-1, the CDR3 gives the full variable domain: DSGVTQTPKHLITATGQRVTLRCSPRSGDLSVYWYQQSLDQGLQFLIQYYNGEERAKGNILERFSAQQFPDLHSELNLSSLELGDSALYFCASSVQQGWNNEQFFGPGTRLTVL.

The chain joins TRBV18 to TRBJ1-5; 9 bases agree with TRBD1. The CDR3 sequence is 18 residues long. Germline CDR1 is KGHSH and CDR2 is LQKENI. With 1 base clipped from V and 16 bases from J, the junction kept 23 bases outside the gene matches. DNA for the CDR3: TGTGCCAGCTCACCACGGACAGGGGTGGTCGATGCGGGGGTCGGACCTCATTTT. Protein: CASSPRTGVVDAGVGPHF. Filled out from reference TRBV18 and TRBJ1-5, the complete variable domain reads NAGVMQNPRHLVRRRGQEARLRCSPMKGHSHVYWYRQLPEEGLKFMVYLQKENIIDESGMPKERFSAEFPKEGPSILRIQQVVRGDSAAYFCASSPRTGVVDAGVGPHFGDGTRLSIL.

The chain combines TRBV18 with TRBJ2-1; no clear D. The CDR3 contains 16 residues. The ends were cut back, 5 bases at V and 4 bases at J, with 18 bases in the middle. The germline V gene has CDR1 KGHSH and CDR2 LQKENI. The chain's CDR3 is CASSLVETPLYNEQFF. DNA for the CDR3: TGTGCCAGCTCATTGGTCGAGACCCCCCTATACAATGAGCAGTTCTTC.

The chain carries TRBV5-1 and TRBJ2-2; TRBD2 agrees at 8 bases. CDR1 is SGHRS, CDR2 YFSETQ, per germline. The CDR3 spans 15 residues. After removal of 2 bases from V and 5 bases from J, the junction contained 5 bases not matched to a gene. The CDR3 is CASSLAGEGTGELFF. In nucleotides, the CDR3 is TGCGCCAGCAGCTTAGCGGGAGAGGGAACCGGGGAGCTGTTTTTT.

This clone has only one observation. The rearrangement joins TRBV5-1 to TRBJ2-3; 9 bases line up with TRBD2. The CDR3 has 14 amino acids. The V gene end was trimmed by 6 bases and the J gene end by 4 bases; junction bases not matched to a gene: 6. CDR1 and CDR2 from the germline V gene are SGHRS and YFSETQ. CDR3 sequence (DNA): TGCGCCAGCAAGGCGGGAGGGCCGGCAGATACGCAGTATTTT. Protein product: CASKAGGPADTQYF.